This T cell receptor (beta chain) was sequenced for a study of blood T cell repertoires in COVID-19. Germline CDR1 LNHDA, CDR2 SQIVND (reference sequence). The CDR3 spans 15 residues. Between the trimmed V and J ends, which lost 1 base and 11 bases, there was a span of 18 bases. Data came from immunoSEQ multiplex PCR; TCRdb stores just in-frame clones and leaves some out. The table shows 250,000 to 300,000 clones, with more than 75% occurring only once. The sequence was collected from a young man who had recovered from COVID-19. The specimen sequenced was PBMCs or T cells enriched from blood (not recorded which). The chain links TRBV19 to TRBJ1-5; tentative D call: TRBD1 (6 bases). CDR3 bases: TGTGCCAGTAGTATAGCGACAGGCGCCCGAGAGGCCCAGCATTTT. Residues: CASSIATGAREAQHF.